The rows below give T cell receptor beta chains drawn from one sample of a study of blood T cells in healthy people across ages. TCRdb re-called the 5' RACE reads with MiXCR, one entry per CDR3 protein. The sample lists about 970,000 distinct CDR3 sequences; about 51% were seen once. The sequenced sample consisted of blood. These receptors came from a woman aged 60 to 75 in good health. CDR3s include the opening cysteine and the closing phenylalanine or tryptophan. A D gene is named only where the DNA matches it firmly. Expanded clones are given a class, and other clones once, few, many or no size at all.

clone size	J gene	V gene	D gene	CDR3 DNA	CDR3 protein
.	TRBJ2-3	TRBV12-3/TRBV12-4	TRBD2	TGTGCCAGCCAGTCCTTTAGCGGGAGCTTTACGCAGTATTTT	CASQSFSGSFTQYF
.	TRBJ1-1	TRBV6-1	.	TGTGCCAGCAGTGAAGCTCCAGCAGGTGTGAACACTGAAGCTTTCTTT	CASSEAPAGVNTEAFF
.	TRBJ2-3	TRBV9	TRBD1	TGTGCCAGCAGCGTAGGGACAGGGACCGCAGATACGCAGTATTTT	CASSVGTGTADTQYF
few	TRBJ2-1	TRBV5-1	TRBD2	TGCGCCAGCAGCTTATGGGAGGGCCGGAATGAGCAGTTCTTC	CASSLWEGRNEQFF
many	TRBJ2-5	TRBV6-5	TRBD2	TGTGCCAGCAGTTACCAATCTAGCGGCGAGGAGACCCAGTACTTC	CASSYQSSGEETQYF
.	TRBJ1-1	TRBV4-2	TRBD1	TGTGCCAGCAGCCCCACGGGACAGACGAACACTGAAGCTTTCTTT	CASSPTGQTNTEAFF
.	TRBJ2-1	TRBV15	.	TGTGCCACCAGCAGAGTTAGGGGTCCGGCCCCCTACAATGAGCAGTTCTTC	CATSRVRGPAPYNEQFF
few	TRBJ2-7	TRBV4-3	.	TGCGCCAGCAGCCAAGAATCAGGGTTCTCTGGCGAGCAGTACTTC	CASSQESGFSGEQYF
.	TRBJ2-1	TRBV7-2	TRBD2	TGTGCCAGCAGCTTAATGACTAGCGGGAGGGACAATGAGCAGTTCTTC	CASSLMTSGRDNEQFF
.	TRBJ2-3	TRBV29-1	.	TGCAGCGTTGGAGATTATACGCAGTATTTT	CSVGDYTQYF
.	TRBJ1-4	TRBV6-6	.	TGTGCCAGCAGTGTAACCCCGGAGACAGGAAAACTGTTTTTT	CASSVTPETGKLFF
once	TRBJ2-5	TRBV6-2/TRBV6-3	.	TGTGCCAGCAGTCAGGGACTTATGGACAATGAGCAGTACTTC	CASSQGLMDNEQYF
.	TRBJ1-6	TRBV7-2	.	TGTGCCAGCAGCTTAGGGGGGGGTAGTTATTCACCCCTCCACTTT	CASSLGGGSYSPLHF
few	TRBJ2-7	TRBV4-1	TRBD1	TGCGCCAGCAGCCACGCGAGCCCAGGGGGCACCTACGAGCAGTACTTC	CASSHASPGGTYEQYF
.	TRBJ2-1	TRBV4-1	TRBD1	TGCGCCAGCAGCCTCGGGACAGGCCAATACAATGAGCAGTTCTTC	CASSLGTGQYNEQFF
.	TRBJ1-2	TRBV20-1	TRBD1	TGCAGGCTAAGGACGGACAGGGAATTTAGTGGCTACACCTTC	CRLRTDREFSGYTF
.	TRBJ2-1	TRBV9	TRBD1	TGTGCCAGCAGCACAGGGGGGAGCTCCTACAATGAGCAGTTCTTC	CASSTGGSSYNEQFF
.	TRBJ2-3	TRBV20-1	TRBD2	TGCAGTGCTAAGGGAGCGGGAGCAGATACGCAGTATTTT	CSAKGAGADTQYF
.	TRBJ2-7	TRBV11-2	TRBD2	TGTGCCAGCAGCTTAGGGGGACTATTCTCCTACGAGCAGTACTTC	CASSLGGLFSYEQYF
.	TRBJ1-2	TRBV29-1	TRBD1	TGCAGCGAAGCAGGGGGCCTGGGCGGTTCCTATGGCTACACCTTC	CSEAGGLGGSYGYTF
.	TRBJ2-1	TRBV3-1	.	TGTGCCAGCAGCCAAATGGAGGGGTTCGGGATTGAGCAGTTCTTC	CASSQMEGFGIEQFF
.	TRBJ2-4	TRBV7-9	TRBD1	TGTGCCAGCAACTTGTCACCGGGACAGGGCTTCCAAGAGCAGTACTTC	CASNLSPGQGFQEQYF
.	TRBJ2-1	TRBV6-5	TRBD1	TGTGCCAGCACCGGGACAGGGGGTCTAGGTGAGCAGTTCTTC	CASTGTGGLGEQFF
.	TRBJ2-7	TRBV20-1	TRBD2	TGCAGTGCTAGAGATGGACTAGCGGGAGTCGAGCAGTACTTC	CSARDGLAGVEQYF
few	TRBJ2-7	TRBV29-1	TRBD2	TGCAGCGTCGCTGGGGTAGCGGGCCAAGGCGAGCAGTACTTC	CSVAGVAGQGEQYF
.	TRBJ2-5	TRBV29-1	.	TGCAGCGTTACCAGGGGAGAGACCCAGTACTTC	CSVTRGETQYF
.	TRBJ2-5	TRBV2	.	TGTGCCAGCAGTGCACGACTAGGAGAGACCCAGTACTTC	CASSARLGETQYF
.	TRBJ2-7	TRBV4-1	TRBD1	TGCGCCAGCAGCCAATTGGGACAGGGTCCTTACGAGCAGTACTTC	CASSQLGQGPYEQYF
.	TRBJ2-7	TRBV6-2/TRBV6-3	.	TGTGCCAGCAGTTACTCGCCTGGGGTAGACTCCTACGAGCAGTACTTC	CASSYSPGVDSYEQYF
once	TRBJ2-5	TRBV6-5	.	TGTGCCAGCAGTTATTCAACGGGGCAGGGTCTATCCCTAGAGACCCAGTACTTC	CASSYSTGQGLSLETQYF
many	TRBJ2-3	TRBV28	TRBD1	TGTGCCAGCAGTTCTCGACAGGGGAGAGATACGCAGTATTTT	CASSSRQGRDTQYF
.	TRBJ2-7	TRBV5-5	TRBD1	TGTGCCAGCAGCTCGGTGTGGGGGACAGATACCTACGAGCAGTACTTC	CASSSVWGTDTYEQYF
.	TRBJ2-5	TRBV6-5	.	TGTGCCAGCAATCCCATAGCGGAGGTCGGAGAGACCCAGTACTTC	CASNPIAEVGETQYF
.	TRBJ2-5	TRBV2	.	TGTGCCAGCAAGTTTAATGAGCAGTACTTC	CASKFNEQYF
.	TRBJ2-1	TRBV20-1	TRBD2	TGCAGTGCTTCCGGGACTACATACAATGAGCAGTTCTTC	CSASGTTYNEQFF
.	TRBJ1-1	TRBV20-1	.	TGCAGTGCTAGAGGGTCTACTGAAGCTTTCTTT	CSARGSTEAFF
few	TRBJ2-5	TRBV7-9	TRBD1	TGTGCCAGCAGCTTACTAACGGGACAGGTCGAGACCCAGTACTTC	CASSLLTGQVETQYF
few	TRBJ2-1	TRBV20-1	.	TGCAGTGCTAGCTCCAATCGACTAGTAGGTAATGAGCAGTTCTTC	CSASSNRLVGNEQFF
.	TRBJ2-5	TRBV4-1	.	TGCGCCAGCAGCCGGCAGGTACCCGGAGCGACAGTATTCCAAGAGACCCAGTACTTC	CASSRQVPGATVFQETQYF
few	TRBJ2-1	TRBV5-1	TRBD1	TGTGCCAGCAGCGGGACAGGGTACAATGAGCAGTTCTTC	CASSGTGYNEQFF